Listed below are T cell receptor beta chains from one sample, sequenced in a study of blood T cell repertoires in COVID-19. Repertoires were generated with immunoSEQ multiplex PCR, while TCRdb's copy carries only in-frame clones and drops some. The data show around 100,000 clones, around nine tenths seen once. Source material: peripheral blood. These receptors were obtained from a man aged 50 to 60 with acute or convalescent COVID-19. Both conserved end residues are part of each CDR3. The order of the fields is V gene, clone size, J gene, D gene, CDR3 DNA, CDR3 protein. A D gene is named only where the DNA matches it firmly. Clone size is shown for a subset of rows, as once, few, many or a class of expanded clone.

TRBV6-5	NA	TRBJ2-4	NA	TGTGCCACCAGCAGTGAAGGGGCAGGCATTCAGTACTTC	CATSSEGAGIQYF
TRBV21-1	NA	TRBJ2-7	NA	TGTGCCAGCAGCAAAGGTCAACTAGCGGGGCCCTACGAGCAGTACTTC	CASSKGQLAGPYEQYF
TRBV9	NA	TRBJ2-3	TRBD1	TGTGCCAGCAGCGTAGATGGACAGGGGAGCACAGATACGCAGTATTTT	CASSVDGQGSTDTQYF
TRBV27	NA	TRBJ1-2	TRBD1	TGTGCCAGCAGTCCGGACAGGGTCTATGGCTACACCTTC	CASSPDRVYGYTF
TRBV10-2	NA	TRBJ2-2	TRBD2	TGCGCCAGCAGGACTAGCGGGAGCCCCGGGGAGCTGTTTTTT	CASRTSGSPGELFF
TRBV2	NA	TRBJ2-6	TRBD1	TGTGCCAGCCTAAGGACAGGCAGCTCTGGGGCCAACGTCCTGACTTTC	CASLRTGSSGANVLTF
TRBV11-3	NA	TRBJ2-1	TRBD2	TGTGCCAGCAGCTCCCGACTAGCGGGAGAGTACAATGAGCAGTTCTTC	CASSSRLAGEYNEQFF
TRBV3-1/TRBV3-2	NA	TRBJ2-7	NA	TGTGCCAGCAGCCCGGCTCCGACAGGTTCCAGCTCCTACGAGCAGTACTTC	CASSPAPTGSSSYEQYF
TRBV18	NA	TRBJ2-7	TRBD2	TGTGCCAGCTCGCCGGGACTAGTGTTATCCGAGCAGTACTTC	CASSPGLVLSEQYF
TRBV6-5	NA	TRBJ1-4	NA	TGTGCCAGCAGTTTCGGGAGGGTGGGGGAAAAACTGTTTTTT	CASSFGRVGEKLFF
TRBV6-5	NA	TRBJ2-1	TRBD2	TGTGCCAGCAGCCTTCTCGGACTAGCCCGCAATGAGCAGTTCTTC	CASSLLGLARNEQFF
TRBV19	NA	TRBJ2-7	TRBD1	TGTGCCAGTCGACTGGGACAGGGGGCCGACGAGCAGTACTTC	CASRLGQGADEQYF
TRBV10-1	NA	TRBJ1-2	NA	TGCGCCAGCAGTGAGTACAGAAGCTATGGCTACACCTTC	CASSEYRSYGYTF
TRBV3-1/TRBV3-2	NA	TRBJ1-1	NA	TGTGCCAGCAGCAGACTCAGGGGACGGAACACTGAAGCTTTCTTT	CASSRLRGRNTEAFF
TRBV5-4	NA	TRBJ2-7	TRBD1	TGTGCCAGCAGCTCCCGACAGGGGGCAGGATACGAGCAGTACTTC	CASSSRQGAGYEQYF
TRBV2	NA	TRBJ1-1	NA	TGTGCCAGCAGGGGACGCGGGGAGGCTGAAGCTTTCTTT	CASRGRGEAEAFF
TRBV2	NA	TRBJ2-2	TRBD1	TGTGCCAGCAGTGAACCCCTGAACAGGGGCACGAACACCGGGGAGCTGTTTTTT	CASSEPLNRGTNTGELFF
TRBV24-1	NA	TRBJ1-2	TRBD1	TGTGCCACCAGTGAGACAGGGGGAGGCTATGGCTACACCTTC	CATSETGGGYGYTF
TRBV18	NA	TRBJ1-5	NA	TGTGCCAGCTCACCTGCAGGGGGCAATCAGCCCCAGCATTTT	CASSPAGGNQPQHF
TRBV7-9	NA	TRBJ1-1	TRBD1	TGTGCCAGCAGCCCGACAGGGGTGATCGGTGAAGCTTTCTTT	CASSPTGVIGEAFF
TRBV15	NA	TRBJ2-1	TRBD1	TGTGCCACCAGCAGAGAAAAGAGGACAGGTGGGGTCTTC	CATSREKRTGGVF
TRBV29-1	NA	TRBJ2-5	TRBD1	TGCAGCGCAGAGGACAGGGGAGGGGAGACCCAGTACTTC	CSAEDRGGETQYF
TRBV6-2/TRBV6-3	NA	TRBJ1-1	TRBD1	TGTGCCAGCAGACCTCACGGGGACAGGAACACTGAAGCTTTCTTT	CASRPHGDRNTEAFF
TRBV6-4	NA	TRBJ2-3	NA	TGTGCCAGCAGTGAAATAGCTGGCAGCACAGATACGCAGTATTTT	CASSEIAGSTDTQYF
TRBV25-1	once	TRBJ2-5	TRBD2	TGTGCCAGCAGTGAGGTGGGAGGGGACCACCAAGAGACCCAGTACTTC	CASSEVGGDHQETQYF
TRBV7-7	NA	TRBJ2-1	TRBD2	TGTGCCAGCAGCCGGGAGACTAGCGGGGTACAGTTCTTC	CASSRETSGVQFF
TRBV4-1	NA	TRBJ2-2	NA	TGCGCCAGCAGCCAAGCGTCACCGGGACAATTTACGAACACCGGGGAGCTGTTTTTT	CASSQASPGQFTNTGELFF
TRBV3-1/TRBV3-2	NA	TRBJ2-6	NA	TGTGCCAGCAGCCAATTCGGGGACTCTGGGGCCAACGTCCTGACTTTC	CASSQFGDSGANVLTF
TRBV5-5	NA	TRBJ1-3	NA	TGTGCCAGCAGCTTGACTCCTGAAAACACCATATATTTT	CASSLTPENTIYF
TRBV19	NA	TRBJ1-6	NA	TGTGCCAGTAGTATTTCAATCGGAAGGCATTGGAGCTCACCCCTCCACTTT	CASSISIGRHWSSPLHF